This T cell receptor (beta chain) came from a study of radiotherapy plus CTLA-4 blockade in lung cancer. This table comes from immunoSEQ multiplex PCR, and its TCRdb copy is limited to in-frame clones, with some not included. The top ten hold more than 20% of the sample, which has approximately 94,000 clones, approximately 82% seen once. Overall study results and limits: Peripheral blood showed expansion of tumor-derived TCR clones after radiotherapy and ipilimumab.

As to this clone: Its specificity is unknown.

Between the trimmed V and J ends, which lost 6 bases and 3 bases, there was a span of 6 bases. The CDR3 has 11 residues. Germline V gene data show CDR1 as MNHNS and CDR2 as SASEGT. This TCR came from a human donor with non-small cell lung cancer that progressed on radiotherapy plus ipilimumab. The V and J genes are TRBV6-1 and TRBJ2-7; D ambiguous. The specimen was peripheral blood, collected from a patient treated with radiotherapy plus ipilimumab. The CDR3 loop reads CASSVNYEQYF. For the CDR3, the DNA is TGTGCCAGCAGCGTTAACTACGAGCAGTACTTC.